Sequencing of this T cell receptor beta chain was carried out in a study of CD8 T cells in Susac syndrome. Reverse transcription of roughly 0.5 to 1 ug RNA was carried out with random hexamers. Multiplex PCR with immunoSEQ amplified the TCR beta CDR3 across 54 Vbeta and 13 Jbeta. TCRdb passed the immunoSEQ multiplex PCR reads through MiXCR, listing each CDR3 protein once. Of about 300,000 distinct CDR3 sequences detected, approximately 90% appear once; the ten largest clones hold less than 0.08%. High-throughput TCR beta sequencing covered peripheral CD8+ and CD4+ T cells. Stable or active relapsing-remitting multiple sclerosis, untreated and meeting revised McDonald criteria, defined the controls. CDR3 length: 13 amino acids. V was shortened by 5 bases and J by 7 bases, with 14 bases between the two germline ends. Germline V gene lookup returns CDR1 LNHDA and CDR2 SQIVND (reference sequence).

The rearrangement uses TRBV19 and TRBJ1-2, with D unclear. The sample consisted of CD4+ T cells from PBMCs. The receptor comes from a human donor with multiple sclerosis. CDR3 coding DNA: TGTGCCAGTAGTTTATCCCCGGGAGGTGGCTACACCTTC. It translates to CASSLSPGGGYTF.